This TCR beta chain was sequenced for a study of blood T cell repertoires in COVID-19. Looking at the study overall: Samples of COVID-19 (acute and convalescent) were obtained from the United States, Italy and Spain.

Authors' data handling: Nucleated cell counts were estimated from reference gene primer amplification. Using immunoSEQ multiplex PCR, the repertoire was profiled, and TCRdb retains in-frame clones only, with some absent. Clone size and the V and J calls come from that table; the DNA yielded D and trimming. The table shows under 150,000 clones, with approximately 80% occurring only once. In its sample, this clone was seen a few times. Self-reported history from a screening survey and questionnaire set each donor's cohort. Before being deemed recovered, Cohort 3 donors had two negative PCRs, clearance, or symptom resolution. This CDR3 spans 13 amino acids. From germline, CDR1 is GTSNPN and CDR2 SVGIG (reference sequence). V was pared by 4 bases and J by 4 bases, with 13 bases between.

What was sequenced was PBMCs or T cells enriched from blood (not recorded which). This receptor was taken from a woman aged 40 to 50 who had recovered from COVID-19. This rearrangement joins TRBV30 to TRBJ1-1; maybe TRBD1 (5 bases). The CDR3 bases are TGTGCCTGGACCAGGGACTTGGTCACTGAAGCTTTCTTT. This sequence encodes CAWTRDLVTEAFF.